The present T cell receptor (beta chain) was sequenced within a study of cytomegalovirus exposure and HLA in healthy donors. Findings and limits, study-wide: A highly shared variant cluster was judged a likely technical artifact.

PCR employed 60 Vbeta and 13 Jbeta primers. The assay was immunoSEQ multiplex PCR, and TCRdb's table has in-frame clones only and misses some. The sample shows about 160,000 clones, approximately 80% of them seen only once. At collection, donors were nominally healthy, but unrecorded immune exposures were probable. V lost 5 bases and J lost 2; bases outside the gene matches: 4. CDR1 is SGHTA, CDR2 FQGNSA, per germline. This CDR3 has 14 residues. Concerning this clone itself: Antigen unknown.

The gene calls are TRBV7-2 and TRBJ2-7; 9 positions agree with TRBD1. Source material: PBMCs. The clonotype was recovered from a woman in her thirties or forties in good health and CMV-seropositive. CDR3 in amino acids: CASSPRQGAYEQYF. The DNA of the CDR3 is TGTGCCAGCAGCCCAAGACAGGGGGCCTACGAGCAGTACTTC.